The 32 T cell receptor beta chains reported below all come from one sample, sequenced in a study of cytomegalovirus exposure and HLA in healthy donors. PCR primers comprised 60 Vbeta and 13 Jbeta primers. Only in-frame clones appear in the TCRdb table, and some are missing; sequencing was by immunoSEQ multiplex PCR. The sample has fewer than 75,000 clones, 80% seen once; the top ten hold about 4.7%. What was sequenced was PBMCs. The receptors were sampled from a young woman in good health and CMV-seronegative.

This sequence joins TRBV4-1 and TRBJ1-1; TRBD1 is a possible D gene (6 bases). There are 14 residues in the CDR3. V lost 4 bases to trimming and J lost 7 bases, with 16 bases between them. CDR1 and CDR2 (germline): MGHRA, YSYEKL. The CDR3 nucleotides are TGCGCCAGCAGCCGCCGACAGGAGCCACATGAAGCTTTCTTT. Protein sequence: CASSRRQEPHEAFF.

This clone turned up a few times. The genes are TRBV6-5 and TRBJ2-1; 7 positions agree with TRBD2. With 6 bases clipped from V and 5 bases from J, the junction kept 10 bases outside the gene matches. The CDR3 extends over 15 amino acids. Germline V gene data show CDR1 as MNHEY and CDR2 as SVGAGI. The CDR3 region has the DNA TGTGCCAGCAGCGACTTCTCTAGCGGTCACAATGAGCAGTTCTTC. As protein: CASSDFSSGHNEQFF.

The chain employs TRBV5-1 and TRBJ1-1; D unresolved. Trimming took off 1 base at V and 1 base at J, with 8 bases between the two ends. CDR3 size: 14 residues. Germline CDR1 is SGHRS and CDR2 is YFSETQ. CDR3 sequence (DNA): TGCGCCAGCAGCTTGTCTGGCCCGAACACTGAAGCTTTCTTT. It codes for CASSLSGPNTEAFF.

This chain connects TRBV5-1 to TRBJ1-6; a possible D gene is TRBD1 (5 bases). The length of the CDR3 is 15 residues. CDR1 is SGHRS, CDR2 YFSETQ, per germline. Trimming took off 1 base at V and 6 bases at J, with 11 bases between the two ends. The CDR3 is CASSLFTGLNSPLHF. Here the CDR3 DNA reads TGCGCCAGCAGCTTGTTTACAGGTCTTAATTCACCCCTCCACTTT.

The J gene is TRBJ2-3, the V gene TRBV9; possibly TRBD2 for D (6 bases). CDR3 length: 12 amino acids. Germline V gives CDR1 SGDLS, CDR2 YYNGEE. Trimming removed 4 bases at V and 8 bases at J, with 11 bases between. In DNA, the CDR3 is TGTGCCAGCAGCAGACTAGTAGGTACGCAGTATTTT. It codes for CASSRLVGTQYF.

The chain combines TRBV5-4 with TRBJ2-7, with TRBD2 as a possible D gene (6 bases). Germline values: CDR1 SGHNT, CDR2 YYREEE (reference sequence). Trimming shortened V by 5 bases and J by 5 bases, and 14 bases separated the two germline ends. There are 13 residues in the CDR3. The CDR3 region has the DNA TGTGCCAGCAGGATCGGCCGGGAGAACGAGCAGTACTTC. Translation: CASRIGRENEQYF.

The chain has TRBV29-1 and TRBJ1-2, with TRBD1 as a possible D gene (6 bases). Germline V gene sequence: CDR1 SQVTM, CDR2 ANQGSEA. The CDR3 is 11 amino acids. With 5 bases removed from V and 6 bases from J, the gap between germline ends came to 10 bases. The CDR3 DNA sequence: TGCAGCGTTAACAGGGTGGATGGCTACACCTTC. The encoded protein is CSVNRVDGYTF.

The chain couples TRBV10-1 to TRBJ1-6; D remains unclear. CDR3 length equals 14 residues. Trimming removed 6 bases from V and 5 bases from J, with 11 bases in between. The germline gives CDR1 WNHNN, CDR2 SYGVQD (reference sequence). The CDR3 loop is CASSQVGDNSPLHF. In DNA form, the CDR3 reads TGCGCCAGCAGCCAGGTTGGCGATAATTCACCCCTCCACTTT.

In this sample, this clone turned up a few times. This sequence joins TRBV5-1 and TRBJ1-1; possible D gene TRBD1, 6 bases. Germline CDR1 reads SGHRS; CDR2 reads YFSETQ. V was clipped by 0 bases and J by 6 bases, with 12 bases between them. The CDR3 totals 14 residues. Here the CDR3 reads CASSLDAGAPEAFF. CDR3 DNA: TGCGCCAGCAGCTTGGATGCGGGGGCCCCTGAAGCTTTCTTT.

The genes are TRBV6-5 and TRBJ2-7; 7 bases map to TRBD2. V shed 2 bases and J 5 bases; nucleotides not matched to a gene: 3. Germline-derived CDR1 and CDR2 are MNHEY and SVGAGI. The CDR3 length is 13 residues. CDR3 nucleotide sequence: TGTGCCAGCAGTTACGGCGCGGGGGACGAGCAGTACTTC. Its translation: CASSYGAGDEQYF.

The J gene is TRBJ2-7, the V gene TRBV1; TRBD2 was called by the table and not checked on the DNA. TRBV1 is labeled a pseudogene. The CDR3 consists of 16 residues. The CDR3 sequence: CTSKTKLYCPSYEQYF. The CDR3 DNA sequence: TGCACCAGCAAGACTAAGCTGTACTGCCCATCCTACGAGCAGTACTTC.

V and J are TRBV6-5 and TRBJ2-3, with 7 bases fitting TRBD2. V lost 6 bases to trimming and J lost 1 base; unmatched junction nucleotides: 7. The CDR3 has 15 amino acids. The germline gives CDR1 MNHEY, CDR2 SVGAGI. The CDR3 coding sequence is TGTGCCAGCAGCCTCCATACTAGCGGCACAGATACGCAGTATTTT. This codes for CASSLHTSGTDTQYF.

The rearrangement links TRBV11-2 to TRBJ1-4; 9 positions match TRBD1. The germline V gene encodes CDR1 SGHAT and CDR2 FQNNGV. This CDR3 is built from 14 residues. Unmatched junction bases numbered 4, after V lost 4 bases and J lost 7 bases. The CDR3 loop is CASSWDRAGEKLFF. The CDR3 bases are TGTGCCAGCAGCTGGGACAGGGCTGGTGAAAAACTGTTTTTT.

The CDR3 sequence is CASRRGGGAYNEQFF. CDR3 DNA sequence: TGTGCCAGCAGAAGAGGGGGGGGCGCCTACAATGAGCAGTTCTTC. The chain uses TRBV6-5 and TRBJ2-1, with D possibly being TRBD2 (7 bases). The CDR3 runs to 15 residues. V lost 6 bases and J lost 2, with 14 bases in between. The germline CDR1 and CDR2 sequences are MNHEY and SVGAGI.

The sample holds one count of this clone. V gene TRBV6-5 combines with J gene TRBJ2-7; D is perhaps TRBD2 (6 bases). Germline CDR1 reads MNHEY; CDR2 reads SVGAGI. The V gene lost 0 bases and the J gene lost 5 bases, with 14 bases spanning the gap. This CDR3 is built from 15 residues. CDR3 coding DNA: TGTGCCAGCAGTTACTCAGGAGGACGGAGGGACGAGCAGTACTTC. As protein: CASSYSGGRRDEQYF.

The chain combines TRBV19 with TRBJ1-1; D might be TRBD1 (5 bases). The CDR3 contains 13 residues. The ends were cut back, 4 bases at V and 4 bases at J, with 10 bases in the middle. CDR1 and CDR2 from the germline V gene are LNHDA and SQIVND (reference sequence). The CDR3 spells CASSTDSSTEAFF. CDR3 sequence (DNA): TGTGCCAGTAGTACTGACAGTTCCACTGAAGCTTTCTTT.

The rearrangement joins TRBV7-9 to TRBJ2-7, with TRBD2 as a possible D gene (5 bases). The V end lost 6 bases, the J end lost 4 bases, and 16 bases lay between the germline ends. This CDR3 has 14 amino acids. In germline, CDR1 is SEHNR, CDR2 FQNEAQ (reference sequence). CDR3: CASSSLDTLYEQYF. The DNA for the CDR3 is TGTGCCAGCAGTTCACTAGACACTTTGTACGAGCAGTACTTC.

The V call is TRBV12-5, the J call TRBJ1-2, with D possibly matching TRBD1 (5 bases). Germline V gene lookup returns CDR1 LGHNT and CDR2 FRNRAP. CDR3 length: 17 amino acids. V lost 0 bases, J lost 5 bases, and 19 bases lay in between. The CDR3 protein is CASGLVVRGGREYGYTF. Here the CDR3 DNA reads TGTGCTAGTGGTTTGGTCGTTCGAGGCGGCAGGGAATATGGCTACACCTTC.

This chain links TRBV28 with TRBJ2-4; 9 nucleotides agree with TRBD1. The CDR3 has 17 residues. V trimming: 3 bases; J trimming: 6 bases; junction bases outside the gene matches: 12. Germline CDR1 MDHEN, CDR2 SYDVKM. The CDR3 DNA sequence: TGTGCCAGCAGTTTCTCCCGCCGGGGACAGGGAGGAAACATTCAGTACTTC. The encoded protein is CASSFSRRGQGGNIQYF.

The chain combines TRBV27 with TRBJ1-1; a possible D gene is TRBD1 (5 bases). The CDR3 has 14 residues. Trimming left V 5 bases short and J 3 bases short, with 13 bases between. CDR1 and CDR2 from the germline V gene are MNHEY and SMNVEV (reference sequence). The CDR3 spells CASSLRGRDTEAFF. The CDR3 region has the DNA TGTGCCAGCAGTCTAAGGGGTCGCGACACTGAAGCTTTCTTT.

The CDR3 DNA follows: TGTGCCAGCAGCTGGGGAGACTACGAGCAGTACTTC. Translating it yields CASSWGDYEQYF. This chain connects TRBV6-6 to TRBJ2-7; D may be TRBD2 (5 bases). Germline V gene sequence: CDR1 MNHNY, CDR2 SVGAGI (reference sequence). With 6 bases removed from V and 3 bases from J, the gap between germline ends came to 9 bases. The length of the CDR3 is 12 residues.

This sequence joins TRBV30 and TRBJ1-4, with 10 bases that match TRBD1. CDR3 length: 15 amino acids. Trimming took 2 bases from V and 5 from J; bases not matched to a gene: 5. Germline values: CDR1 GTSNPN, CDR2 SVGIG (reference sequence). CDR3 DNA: TGTGCCTGGAGTTTAGACAGGGGGCTGAATGAAAAACTGTTTTTT. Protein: CAWSLDRGLNEKLFF.

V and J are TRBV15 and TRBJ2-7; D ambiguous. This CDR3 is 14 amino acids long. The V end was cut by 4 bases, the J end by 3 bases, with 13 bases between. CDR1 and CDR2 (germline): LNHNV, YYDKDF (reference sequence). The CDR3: CATSIELEFYEQYF. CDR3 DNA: TGTGCCACCAGCATAGAATTGGAGTTCTACGAGCAGTACTTC.

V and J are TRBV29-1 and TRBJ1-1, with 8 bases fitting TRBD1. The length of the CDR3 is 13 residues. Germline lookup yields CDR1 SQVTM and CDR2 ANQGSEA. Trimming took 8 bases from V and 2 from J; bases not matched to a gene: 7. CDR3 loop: CSSRTGLNTEAFF. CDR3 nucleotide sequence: TGCAGCTCCAGGACAGGGCTTAACACTGAAGCTTTCTTT.

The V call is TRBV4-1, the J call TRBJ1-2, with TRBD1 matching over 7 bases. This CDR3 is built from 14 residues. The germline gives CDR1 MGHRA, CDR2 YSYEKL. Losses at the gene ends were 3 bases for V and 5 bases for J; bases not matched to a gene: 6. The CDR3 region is CASSHPGQYYGYTF. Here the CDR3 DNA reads TGCGCCAGCAGCCACCCGGGACAGTATTATGGCTACACCTTC.

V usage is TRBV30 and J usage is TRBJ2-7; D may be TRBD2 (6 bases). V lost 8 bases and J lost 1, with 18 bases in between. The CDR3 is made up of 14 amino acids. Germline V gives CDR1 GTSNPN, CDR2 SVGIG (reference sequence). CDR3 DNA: TGTGCCCGGTCCGGGCCCGGGGGTTCCTACGAGCAGTACTTC. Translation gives CARSGPGGSYEQYF.

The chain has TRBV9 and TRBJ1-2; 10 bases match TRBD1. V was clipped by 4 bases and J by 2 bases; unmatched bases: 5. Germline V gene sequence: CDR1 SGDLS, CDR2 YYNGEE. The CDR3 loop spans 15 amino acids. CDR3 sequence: CASSPDRGRNYGYTF. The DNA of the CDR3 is TGTGCCAGCAGCCCCGACAGGGGGCGGAACTATGGCTACACCTTC.

In DNA form, the CDR3 reads TGTGCCAGCAGCTTGGGGGACAGATATAATTCACCCCTCCACTTT. It encodes CASSLGDRYNSPLHF. This chain joins TRBV5-4 and TRBJ1-6; 7 bases map to TRBD1. With 0 bases clipped from V and 4 bases from J, the junction kept 1 base outside the gene matches. Looked up from germline, CDR1 is SGHNT and CDR2 is YYREEE (reference sequence). This CDR3 is built from 15 residues.

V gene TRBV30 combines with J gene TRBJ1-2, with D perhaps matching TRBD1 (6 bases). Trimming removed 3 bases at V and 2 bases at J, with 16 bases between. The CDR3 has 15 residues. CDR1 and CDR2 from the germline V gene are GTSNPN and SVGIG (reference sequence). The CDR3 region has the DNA TGTGCCTGGAGGGACGAACCTCAGGGGAACTATGGCTACACCTTC. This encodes CAWRDEPQGNYGYTF. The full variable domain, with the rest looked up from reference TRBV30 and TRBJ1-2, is SQTIHQWPATLVQPVGSPLSLECTVEGTSNPNLYWYRQAAGRGLQLLFYSVGIGQISSEVPQNLSASRPQDRQFILSSKKLLLSDSGFYLCAWRDEPQGNYGYTFGSGTRLTVV.

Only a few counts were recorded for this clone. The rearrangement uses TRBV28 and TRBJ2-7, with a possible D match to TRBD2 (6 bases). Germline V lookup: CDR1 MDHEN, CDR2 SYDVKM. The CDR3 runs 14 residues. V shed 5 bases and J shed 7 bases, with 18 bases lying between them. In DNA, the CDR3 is TGTGCCAGCAGTCTACCACGGAGGGCTCAAGAGCAGTACTTC. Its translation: CASSLPRRAQEQYF.

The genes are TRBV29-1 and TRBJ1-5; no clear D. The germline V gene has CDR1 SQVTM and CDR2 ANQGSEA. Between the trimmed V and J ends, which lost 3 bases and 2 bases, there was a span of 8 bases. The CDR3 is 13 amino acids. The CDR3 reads CSVETSRNQPQHF. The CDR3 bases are TGCAGCGTTGAGACTTCCCGCAATCAGCCCCAGCATTTT.

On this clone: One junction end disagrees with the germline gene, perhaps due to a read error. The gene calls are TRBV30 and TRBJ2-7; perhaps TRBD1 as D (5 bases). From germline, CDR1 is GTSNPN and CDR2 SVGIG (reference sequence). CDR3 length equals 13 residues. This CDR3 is CASQGLMAYEQHF. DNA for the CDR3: TGTGCCTCTCAGGGTTTGATGGCCTACGAGCAGCACTTC.